This TCR beta chain is drawn from a study of blood T cells in healthy people across ages (dated by TCRdb to about 2015). Looking at the study overall: Template switching captured roughly one uniquely barcoded TCR beta cDNA molecule per two T cells in model experiments. Age-related changes in TCR beta repertoire diversity were measured in the study by deep sequencing normalized with unique cDNA molecular identifiers. Four age groups were formed from the donors: young (average roughly 15 years), middle-aged (just under 40), aged (over 55) and long-lived (more than 75). Donors of different ages were randomly distributed across sequencing lanes to avoid experimental bias. The study analyzed two additional independent replicas of 1 million unique cDNA reads from the same blood draw for two donors, one aged 18 to 29 and one aged 80 or older.

Receptor amplification or capture employed 5' RACE. A second PCR of roughly 7 to 11 cycles was performed with a sample-barcoded 5' primer and a J-beta primer mix. A template-switch 5' adaptor carrying 12 random nucleotides introduced a unique molecular identifier onto each TCR beta cDNA molecule. At least 3 million CDR3-containing paired-end reads were obtained from each sample. The Mint cDNA synthesis kit, primed by a TRBC-specific oligonucleotide, was used to synthesize first-strand cDNA from all RNA. All cDNA was treated with uracil-DNA glycosylase and then went through a first 18-cycle PCR with the universal primers M1SS and BC2_uni_R. The study's processing was this. For normalization, 1 million high-quality reads were randomly selected from each sample, with every read carrying a distinct molecular identifier. Instead of being binned into consensus sequences, reads with shared molecular identifiers were discarded. MiTCR, run with a Q25 quality threshold and the strictest error-elimination algorithm, handled CDR3 identification, clonotype clustering and error correction. A nonparametric unseen species model with Euler transformation was used to estimate lower-bound total TCR beta diversity. The raw public data were reprocessed by TCRdb itself: fastp quality trimming at Q25, MiXCR clonotype calling, in-frame beta chains only. Entries are consolidated by CDR3 protein sequence, retaining the most common genes and DNA. The V and J calls, along with clone size, are taken from TCRdb and not from the paper's own processing. The sample yields roughly 1.9 million distinct CDR3 sequences; roughly two fifths were counted once. The ten largest clones add up to more than 20% of the sample.

Donors were 30 to 45 systemically healthy Caucasian individuals from Russia aged roughly 6 to 90 years. Each donor gave ten milliliters of peripheral blood, collected into EDTA-treated Vacutainer tubes. Ficoll-Paque density-gradient centrifugation was used to isolate PBMCs, with at least 6.5 million per sample. Total RNA was extracted from PBMCs with Trizol reagent, with at least 6 micrograms obtained per sample. The percentages of naive CD45RAhigh/CD27high T cells were determined by flow cytometry on a PBMC aliquot from every donor. This clonotype was seen a single time. Its antigen has not been determined. A junction end diverges from the germline sequence, so it may reflect a read error. Beyond this particular receptor, the publication reports: As age increased, observed TCR beta diversity per million T cells dropped in a roughly linear way, and a significant reduction was already evident by age 40. There was a strong correlation between observed TCR beta diversity and the percentage of naive T cells measured by flow cytometry. Because the CMV infection status of the donors was unknown, age-related changes in expanded clonotypes may potentially have been confounded. The long-lived group showed more naive CD4+ T cells, fewer expanded clones and increased TCR diversity than the aged group, suggesting age selection. Estimates of total diversity based on one million sequenced T cells were regarded as lower bounds and as underestimates. Since profiling was done on bulk unsorted PBMCs, naive and antigen-experienced compartments could not be conclusively compared.

Spanning cysteine to phenylalanine, the CDR3 consists of 13 amino acids. CDR3 DNA is the only sequence kept; it has 39 bases, read in frame from the first base. The CDR1 and CDR2 encoded by the germline V gene (reference sequence) are SEHNR and FQNEAQ. Sequences were obtained from blood. The source is a human donor in good health. The sequence links TRBV7-9 to TRBJ1-5; 6 matching bases give a weak D call of TRBD1. The CDR3 region: CACSRGQYQPQHF. The DNA sequence is TGTGCCTGCAGCCGTGGACAGTATCAGCCCCAGCATTTT.